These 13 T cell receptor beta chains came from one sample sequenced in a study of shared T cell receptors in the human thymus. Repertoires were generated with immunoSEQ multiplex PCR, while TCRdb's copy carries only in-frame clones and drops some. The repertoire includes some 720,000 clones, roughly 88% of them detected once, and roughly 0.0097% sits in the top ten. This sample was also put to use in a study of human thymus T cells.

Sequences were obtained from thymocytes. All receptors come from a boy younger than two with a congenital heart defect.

The CDR3 region is CASSQNRGAYEQYF. The DNA for the CDR3 is TGTGCCAGCAGCCAGAACAGGGGAGCCTACGAGCAGTACTTC. This chain uses TRBV4-2 with TRBJ2-7; 7 nucleotides align to TRBD1. Germline V CDR1 and CDR2: LGHNA, YNFKEQ. Trimming took 3 bases from V and 2 from J; bases not matched to a gene: 4. This CDR3 has 14 residues.

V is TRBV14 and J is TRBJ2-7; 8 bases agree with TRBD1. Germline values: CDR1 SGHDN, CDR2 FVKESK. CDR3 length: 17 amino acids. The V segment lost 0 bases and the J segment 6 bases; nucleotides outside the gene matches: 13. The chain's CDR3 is CASSQENRDRWVPEQYF. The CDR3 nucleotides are TGTGCCAGCAGCCAAGAAAATCGGGACAGGTGGGTCCCCGAGCAGTACTTC.

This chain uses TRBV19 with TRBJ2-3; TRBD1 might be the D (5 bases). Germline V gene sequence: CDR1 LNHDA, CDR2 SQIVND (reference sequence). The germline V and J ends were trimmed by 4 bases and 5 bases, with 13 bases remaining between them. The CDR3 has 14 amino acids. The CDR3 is CASSKGDGRDTQYF. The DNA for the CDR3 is TGTGCCAGTAGTAAAGGGGATGGCCGAGATACGCAGTATTTT.

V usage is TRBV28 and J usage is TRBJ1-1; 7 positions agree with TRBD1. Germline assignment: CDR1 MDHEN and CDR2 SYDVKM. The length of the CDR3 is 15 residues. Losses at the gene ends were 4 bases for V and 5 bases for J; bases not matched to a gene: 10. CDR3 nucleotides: TGTGCCAGCAGTTGGCCCTCAAGGGGGCGGACTGAAGCTTTCTTT. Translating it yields CASSWPSRGRTEAFF.

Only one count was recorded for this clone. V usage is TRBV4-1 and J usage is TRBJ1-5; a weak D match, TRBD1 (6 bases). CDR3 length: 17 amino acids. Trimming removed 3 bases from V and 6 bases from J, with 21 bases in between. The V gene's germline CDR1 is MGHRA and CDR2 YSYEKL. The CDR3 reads CASSHPIFLRGRQPQHF. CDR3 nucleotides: TGCGCCAGCAGCCACCCGATTTTTCTCAGGGGCCGTCAGCCCCAGCATTTT.

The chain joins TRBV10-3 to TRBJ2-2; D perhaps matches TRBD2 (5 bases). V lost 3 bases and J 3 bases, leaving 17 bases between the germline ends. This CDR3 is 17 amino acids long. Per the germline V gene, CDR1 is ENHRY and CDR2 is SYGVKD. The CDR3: CAISDPEGVWDTGELFF. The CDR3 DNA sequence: TGTGCCATCAGTGACCCCGAGGGAGTCTGGGACACCGGGGAGCTGTTTTTT.

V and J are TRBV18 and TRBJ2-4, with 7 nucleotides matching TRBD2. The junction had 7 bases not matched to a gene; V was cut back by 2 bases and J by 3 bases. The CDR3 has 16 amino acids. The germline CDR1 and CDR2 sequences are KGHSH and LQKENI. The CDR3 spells CASSPEREGVKNIQYF. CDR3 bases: TGTGCCAGCTCACCAGAGCGGGAAGGAGTCAAAAACATTCAGTACTTC.

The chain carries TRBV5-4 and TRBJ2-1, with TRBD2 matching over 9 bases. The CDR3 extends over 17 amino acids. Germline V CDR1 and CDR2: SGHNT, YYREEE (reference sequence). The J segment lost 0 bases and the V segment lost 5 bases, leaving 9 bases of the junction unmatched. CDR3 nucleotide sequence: TGTGCCAGCAGTCCCAGACTAGCGGTTGACTCCTACAATGAGCAGTTCTTC. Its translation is CASSPRLAVDSYNEQFF.

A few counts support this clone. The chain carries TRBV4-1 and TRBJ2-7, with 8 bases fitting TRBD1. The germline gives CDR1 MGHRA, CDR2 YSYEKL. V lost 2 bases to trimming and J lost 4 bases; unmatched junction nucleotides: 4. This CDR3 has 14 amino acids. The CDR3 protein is CASSQRTGLYEQYF. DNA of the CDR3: TGCGCCAGCAGCCAAAGGACAGGGCTGTACGAGCAGTACTTC.

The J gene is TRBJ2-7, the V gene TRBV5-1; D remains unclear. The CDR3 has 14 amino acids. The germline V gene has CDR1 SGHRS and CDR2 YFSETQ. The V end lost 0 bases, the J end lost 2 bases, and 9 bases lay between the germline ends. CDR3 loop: CASSLAYLPYEQYF. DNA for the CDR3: TGCGCCAGCAGCTTGGCCTATCTCCCCTACGAGCAGTACTTC.

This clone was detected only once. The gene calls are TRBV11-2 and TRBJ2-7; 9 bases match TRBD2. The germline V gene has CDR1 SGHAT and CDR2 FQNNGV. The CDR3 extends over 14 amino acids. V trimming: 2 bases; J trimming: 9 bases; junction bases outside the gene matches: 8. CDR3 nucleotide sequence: TGTGCCAGCAGCTTAACGATAGCGGGAGAGGGGCAGTACTTC. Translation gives CASSLTIAGEGQYF.

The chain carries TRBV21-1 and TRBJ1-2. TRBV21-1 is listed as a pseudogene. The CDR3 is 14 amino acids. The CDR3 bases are TGTGCCAGCAGCAAAGGGGGAGACTTAGGGGGCTACACCTTC. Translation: CASSKGGDLGGYTF.

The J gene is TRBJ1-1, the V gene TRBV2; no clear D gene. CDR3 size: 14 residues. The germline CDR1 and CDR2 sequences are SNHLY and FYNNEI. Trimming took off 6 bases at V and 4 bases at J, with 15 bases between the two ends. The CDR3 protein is CASRPGVVITEAFF. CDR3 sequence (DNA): TGTGCCAGCAGGCCCGGGGTCGTGATCACTGAAGCTTTCTTT.